This passage covers 20 T cell receptor beta chains from one sample sequenced in a study of T cells after yellow fever vaccination. Via MiXCR, TCRdb re-called the 5' RACE reads, giving one row per CDR3 protein. Seen here are 60,000 or so distinct CDR3 sequences, approximately 6.9% observed once, and the top ten hold roughly two fifths. The starting material was CD8+ T cells sorted from PBMCs, obtained on the day of the first yellow fever vaccination. The receptors originated from a man aged 18-30 years who received the YFV17D yellow fever vaccine.

This clonotype was counted only a few times. The V and J genes are TRBV7-6 and TRBJ2-7; D is undetermined. Trimming removed 2 bases at V and 7 bases at J, with 9 bases between. In germline, CDR1 is SGHVS, CDR2 FNYEAQ. This CDR3 contains 12 residues. CDR3 residues: CASSLKSREQYF. In DNA, the CDR3 is TGTGCCAGCAGCTTAAAGAGCCGAGAGCAGTACTTC.

This clonotype appeared many times. The V call is TRBV6-5, the J call TRBJ1-1, with D possibly matching TRBD1 (5 bases). This CDR3 spans 13 amino acids. Germline CDR1 MNHEY, CDR2 SVGAGI. Deletions cut 7 bases from V and 4 bases from J, with 13 bases between. The CDR3 region is CASIPWGGTEAFF. DNA for the CDR3: TGTGCCAGCATCCCATGGGGGGGCACTGAAGCTTTCTTT.

This clonotype was recorded a few times. The gene calls are TRBV20-1 and TRBJ1-1; a weak D match, TRBD1 (6 bases). CDR1 DFQATT and CDR2 SNEGSKA come from the germline V gene (reference sequence). The CDR3 consists of 10 residues. V dropped 4 bases and J dropped 8 bases, with 8 bases sitting between them. CDR3 sequence reads: CSANTGEAFF. The CDR3 bases are TGCAGTGCTAACACAGGGGAAGCTTTCTTT.

V is TRBV5-1 and J is TRBJ2-1; TRBD2 agrees at 8 bases. The V gene's germline CDR1 is SGHRS and CDR2 YFSETQ. The CDR3 sequence is 15 residues long. The junction had 11 bases not matched to a gene; V was cut back by 4 bases and J by 8 bases. The chain's CDR3 is CASSRPAGAGDEQFF. As DNA, the CDR3 is TGCGCCAGCAGCCGCCCAGCGGGGGCCGGGGATGAGCAGTTCTTC.

This clonotype was found a few times. The chain has TRBV29-1 and TRBJ2-1; a weak D match, TRBD2 (7 bases). Germline lookup yields CDR1 SQVTM and CDR2 ANQGSEA. V gave up 7 bases and J gave up 0 bases, with 16 bases separating them. The CDR3 consists of 15 residues. The CDR3 loop reads CSALGGHDSYNEQFF. As DNA, the CDR3 is TGCAGCGCCCTGGGGGGGCATGACTCCTACAATGAGCAGTTCTTC.

This clonotype was seen ten or more times. The V and J genes are TRBV29-1 and TRBJ1-2, with D tentatively TRBD1 (6 bases). The CDR3 is 13 residues long. CDR1 and CDR2 from the germline V gene are SQVTM and ANQGSEA. Trimming removed 4 bases from V and 6 bases from J, with 15 bases in between. The CDR3 here is CSVAVQGRNGYTF. The CDR3 DNA reads TGCAGCGTTGCAGTACAGGGTAGGAATGGCTACACCTTC.

This clonotype was observed at least ten times. The chain recombines TRBV6-1 with TRBJ2-6; D unclear. This CDR3 has 15 amino acids. V shed 2 bases and J shed 2 bases, with 7 bases lying between them. Germline loops: CDR1 MNHNS, CDR2 SASEGT. CDR3 DNA: TGTGCCAGCAGTGAACAGGCCACTGGGGCCAACGTCCTGACTTTC. It encodes CASSEQATGANVLTF.

There are many counts of this clonotype. The V call is TRBV7-9, the J call TRBJ2-1; 13 positions match TRBD2. The germline V gene encodes CDR1 SEHNR and CDR2 FQNEAQ (reference sequence). With 5 bases clipped from V and 8 bases from J, the junction kept 6 bases outside the gene matches. The CDR3 is 15 amino acids. CDR3 in amino acids: CASSPGTSGVDEQFF. The CDR3 DNA reads as TGTGCCAGCAGCCCCGGGACTAGCGGGGTCGATGAGCAGTTCTTC.

This clonotype was picked up one time. A read error may be the cause here, since a much bigger clone is one base away. For the CDR3, the DNA is TGCGCCAGCAGCTTGACAGGGGGCGGATACTACAATGAGCAGTTCTTC. Protein product: CASSLTGGGYYNEQFF. The rearrangement links TRBV5-1 to TRBJ2-1; 9 bases agree with TRBD1. The CDR3 totals 16 residues. Trimming removed 1 base from V and 3 bases from J; junction bases left unmatched: 5. CDR1 SGHRS and CDR2 YFSETQ come from the germline V gene.

The chain couples TRBV6-2 or TRBV6-3 to TRBJ2-1; no definite D call. This CDR3 has 13 residues. Trimming shortened V by 6 bases and J by 10 bases, and 16 bases separated the two germline ends. CDR1 and CDR2 (germline): MNHEY, SVGEGT. The DNA for the CDR3 is TGTGCCAGCAGCCACGGGTTGGGTGGCGAGCAGTTCTTC. Protein product: CASSHGLGGEQFF.

This clonotype was counted only a few times. The J gene is TRBJ2-1, the V gene TRBV6-4; 9 bases line up with TRBD2. Germline lookup yields CDR1 MRHNA and CDR2 SNTAGT. The V segment lost 3 bases and the J segment 2 bases; nucleotides outside the gene matches: 2. The CDR3 runs 15 residues. CDR3 sequence reads: CASSERGGTYNEQFF. The CDR3, as DNA: TGTGCCAGCAGTGAGCGGGGGGGCACCTACAATGAGCAGTTCTTC.

This clonotype was seen at least ten times. The rearrangement links TRBV9 to TRBJ2-5; 10 bases match TRBD2. The CDR3 loop spans 16 amino acids. Germline loops: CDR1 SGDLS, CDR2 YYNGEE. Trimming took 4 bases from V and 4 from J; bases not matched to a gene: 10. The CDR3: CASSPYSGGPGETQYF. The CDR3 nucleotides read TGTGCCAGCAGCCCCTATAGCGGGGGGCCAGGAGAGACCCAGTACTTC.

This clonotype was detected many times. The rearrangement uses TRBV7-2 and TRBJ1-1; D is possibly TRBD1 (5 bases). V lost 4 bases and J lost 4, with 19 bases in between. CDR1 and CDR2 from the germline V gene are SGHTA and FQGNSA. This CDR3 spans 16 amino acids. CDR3: CASSYDGRGSGTEAFF. The CDR3 DNA is TGTGCCAGCAGCTATGACGGACGGGGGAGCGGCACTGAAGCTTTCTTT.

This sequence joins TRBV2 and TRBJ2-2, with a possible D match to TRBD1 (6 bases). The germline V and J ends were trimmed by 4 bases and 2 bases, with 20 bases remaining between them. The germline V gene encodes CDR1 SNHLY and CDR2 FYNNEI. The CDR3 spans 18 residues. The CDR3: CASSGMGASVVNTGELFF. The CDR3 DNA reads TGTGCCAGCAGTGGAATGGGGGCTAGTGTTGTAAACACCGGGGAGCTGTTTTTT.

This clonotype was seen at least ten times. This chain connects TRBV7-3 to TRBJ2-3; weak D call: TRBD2 (6 bases). From germline, CDR1 is SGHTA and CDR2 FQGTGA. Trimming shortened V by 5 bases and J by 4 bases, and 16 bases separated the two germline ends. This CDR3 comprises 15 residues. The CDR3 sequence: CASSATLAPADTQYF. The DNA of the CDR3 is TGTGCCAGCAGCGCTACACTAGCTCCGGCAGATACGCAGTATTTT.

This clonotype occurred many times. V gene TRBV9 combines with J gene TRBJ1-1; possibly TRBD1 for D (5 bases). V lost 0 bases, J lost 4 bases, and 10 bases lay in between. This CDR3 comprises 14 residues. The V gene's germline CDR1 is SGDLS and CDR2 YYNGEE. The CDR3 loop is CASSVGGATTEAFF. The CDR3 DNA reads as TGTGCCAGCAGCGTAGGAGGGGCTACCACTGAAGCTTTCTTT.

This clonotype was seen at least ten times. The chain carries TRBV7-9 and TRBJ1-1; TRBD1 is a possible D gene (5 bases). The CDR3 has 15 amino acids. V lost 3 bases to trimming and J lost 0 bases, with 11 bases between them. Germline V gene lookup returns CDR1 SEHNR and CDR2 FQNEAQ (reference sequence). The CDR3 bases are TGTGCCAGCAGCTTCGAGGGGTTCATGAACACTGAAGCTTTCTTT. Its translation: CASSFEGFMNTEAFF.

In this sample, this clonotype turned up many times. The chain carries TRBV20-1 and TRBJ1-1; 8 bases match TRBD1. The CDR3 has 15 residues. Trimming cost V 0 bases and J 6 bases; bases outside gene matches: 9. Germline CDR1 and CDR2: DFQATT and SNEGSKA (reference sequence). CDR3 sequence (DNA): TGCAGTGCTAGAGAGAGCCCAGGGGGCCTGGCTGAAGCTTTCTTT. Its protein is CSARESPGGLAEAFF.

This clonotype was seen repeatedly, ten times or more. This chain links TRBV4-1 with TRBJ2-1; D possibly uses TRBD1 or TRBD2 (5 bases each). V was cut by 1 base and J by 6 bases, with 7 bases left in between. The length of the CDR3 is 13 residues. Germline V lookup: CDR1 MGHRA, CDR2 YSYEKL. The CDR3 nucleotides read TGCGCCAGCAGCCAAGCGGGGCTCAATGAGCAGTTCTTC. This sequence encodes CASSQAGLNEQFF.

This clonotype has at least ten counts. The chain has TRBV7-2 and TRBJ1-3, with D possibly matching TRBD1 (6 bases). V lost 2 bases and J 3 bases, leaving 14 bases between the germline ends. The CDR3 sequence is 16 residues long. The germline V gene has CDR1 SGHTA and CDR2 FQGNSA. The CDR3 reads CASSLSAGAYGNTIYF. The CDR3 DNA sequence: TGTGCCAGCAGCTTATCAGCGGGGGCGTATGGAAACACCATATATTTT.